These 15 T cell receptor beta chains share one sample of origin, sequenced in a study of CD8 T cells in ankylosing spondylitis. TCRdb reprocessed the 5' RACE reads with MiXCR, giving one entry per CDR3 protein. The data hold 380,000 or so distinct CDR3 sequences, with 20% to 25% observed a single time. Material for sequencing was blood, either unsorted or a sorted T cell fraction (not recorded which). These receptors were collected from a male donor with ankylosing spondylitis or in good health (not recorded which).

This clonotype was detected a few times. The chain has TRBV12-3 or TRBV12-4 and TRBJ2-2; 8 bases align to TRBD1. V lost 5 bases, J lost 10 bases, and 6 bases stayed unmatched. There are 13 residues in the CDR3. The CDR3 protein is CASSRTGPMELFF. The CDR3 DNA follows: TGTGCCAGCAGTAGGACAGGGCCTATGGAGCTGTTTTTT.

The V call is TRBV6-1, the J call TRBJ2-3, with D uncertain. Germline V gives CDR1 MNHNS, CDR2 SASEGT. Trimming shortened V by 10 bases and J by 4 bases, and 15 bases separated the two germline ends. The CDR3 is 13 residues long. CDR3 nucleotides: TGTGCCACGCGTGAGAGGTTGGCAGATACGCAGTATTTT. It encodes CATRERLADTQYF.

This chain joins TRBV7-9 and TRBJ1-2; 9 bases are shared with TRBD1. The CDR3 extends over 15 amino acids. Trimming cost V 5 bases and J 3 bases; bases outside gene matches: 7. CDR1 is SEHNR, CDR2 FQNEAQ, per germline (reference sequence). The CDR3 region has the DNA TGTGCCAGCAGCCCGGACAGGGGTTCGTACTATGGCTACACCTTC. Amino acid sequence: CASSPDRGSYYGYTF.

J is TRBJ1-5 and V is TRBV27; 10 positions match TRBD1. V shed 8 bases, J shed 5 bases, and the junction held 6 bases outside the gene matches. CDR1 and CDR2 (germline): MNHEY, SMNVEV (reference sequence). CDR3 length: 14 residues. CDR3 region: CASSRTGGYQPQHF. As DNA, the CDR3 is TGTGCCAGCTCTCGGACAGGGGGGTATCAGCCCCAGCATTTT.

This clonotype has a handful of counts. CDR3 region: CSARWDRGLNTEAFF. DNA for the CDR3: TGCAGTGCTAGATGGGACAGGGGGCTGAACACTGAAGCTTTCTTT. The J gene is TRBJ1-1, the V gene TRBV20-1, with 12 bases lining up with TRBD1. CDR1 DFQATT and CDR2 SNEGSKA come from the germline V gene (reference sequence). This CDR3 spans 15 amino acids. With V trimmed by 2 bases and J by 0 bases, 1 base remained unmatched.

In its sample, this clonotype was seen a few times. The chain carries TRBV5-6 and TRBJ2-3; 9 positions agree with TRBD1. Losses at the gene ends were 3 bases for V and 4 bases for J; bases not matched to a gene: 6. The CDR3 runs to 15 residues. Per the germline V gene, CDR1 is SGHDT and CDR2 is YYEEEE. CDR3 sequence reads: CASSSGQGLPDTQYF. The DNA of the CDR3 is TGTGCCAGCAGCTCGGGACAGGGATTACCAGATACGCAGTATTTT.

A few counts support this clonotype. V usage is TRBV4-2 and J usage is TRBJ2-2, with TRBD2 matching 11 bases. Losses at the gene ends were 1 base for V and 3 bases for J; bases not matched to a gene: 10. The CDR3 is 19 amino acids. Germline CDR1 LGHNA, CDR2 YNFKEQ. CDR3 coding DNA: TGTGCCAGCAGCCAAGCCCTCCGACTAGCGGGGAAGGACACCGGGGAGCTGTTTTTT. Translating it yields CASSQALRLAGKDTGELFF.

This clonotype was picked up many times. The CDR3 DNA reads as TGTGCCAGCAGTCTGGACCTCTACTCTGGGGCCAACGTCCTGACTTTC. It specifies CASSLDLYSGANVLTF. The rearrangement joins TRBV12-3 or TRBV12-4 to TRBJ2-6; D is uncertain. The CDR3 has 16 residues. The ends were cut back, 5 bases at V and 0 bases at J, with 11 bases in the middle.

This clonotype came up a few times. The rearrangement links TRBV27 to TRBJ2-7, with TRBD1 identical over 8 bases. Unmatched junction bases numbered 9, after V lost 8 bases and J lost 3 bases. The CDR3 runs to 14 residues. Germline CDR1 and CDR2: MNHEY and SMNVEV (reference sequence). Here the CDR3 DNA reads TGTGCCAGCCGAAACAGGGGGGTTGACTACGAGCAGTACTTC. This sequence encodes CASRNRGVDYEQYF.

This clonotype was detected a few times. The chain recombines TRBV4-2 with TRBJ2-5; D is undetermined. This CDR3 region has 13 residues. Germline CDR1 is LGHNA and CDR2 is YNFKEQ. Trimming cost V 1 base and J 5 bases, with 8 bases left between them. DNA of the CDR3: TGTGCCAGCAGCCAAGGAGCCGGGGAGACCCAGTACTTC. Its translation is CASSQGAGETQYF.

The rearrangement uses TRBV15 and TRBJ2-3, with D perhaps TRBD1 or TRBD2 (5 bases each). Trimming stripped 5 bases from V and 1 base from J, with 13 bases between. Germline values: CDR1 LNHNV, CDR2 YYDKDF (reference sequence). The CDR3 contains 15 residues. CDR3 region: CATSPGPPGTDTQYF. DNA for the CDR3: TGTGCCACCAGCCCGGGACCCCCGGGCACAGATACGCAGTATTTT.

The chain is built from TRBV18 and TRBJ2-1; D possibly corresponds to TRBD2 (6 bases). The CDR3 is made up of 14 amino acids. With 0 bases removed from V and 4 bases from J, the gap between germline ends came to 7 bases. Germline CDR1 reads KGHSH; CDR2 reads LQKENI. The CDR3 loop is CASSPPEGYNEQFF. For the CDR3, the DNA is TGTGCCAGCTCACCACCGGAGGGGTACAATGAGCAGTTCTTC.

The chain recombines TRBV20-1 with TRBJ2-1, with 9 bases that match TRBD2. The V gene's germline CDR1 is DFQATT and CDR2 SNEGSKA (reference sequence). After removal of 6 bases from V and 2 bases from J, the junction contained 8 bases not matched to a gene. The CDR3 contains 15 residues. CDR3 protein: CSASSGLAPYNEQFF. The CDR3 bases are TGCAGTGCCTCGTCGGGACTAGCCCCCTACAATGAGCAGTTCTTC.

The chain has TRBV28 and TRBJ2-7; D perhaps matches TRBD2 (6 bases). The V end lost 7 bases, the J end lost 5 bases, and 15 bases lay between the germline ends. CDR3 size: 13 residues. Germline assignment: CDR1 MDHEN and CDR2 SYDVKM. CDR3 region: CASTLEGLNEQYF. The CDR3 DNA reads TGTGCCAGCACCCTGGAGGGGCTTAACGAGCAGTACTTC.

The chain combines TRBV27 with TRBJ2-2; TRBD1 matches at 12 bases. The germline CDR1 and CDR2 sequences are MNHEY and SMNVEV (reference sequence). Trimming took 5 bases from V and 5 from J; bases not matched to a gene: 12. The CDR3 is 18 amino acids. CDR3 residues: CASSRPNRDRGLTGELFF. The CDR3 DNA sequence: TGTGCCAGCAGTAGGCCGAACCGGGACAGGGGGCTTACCGGGGAGCTGTTTTTT.